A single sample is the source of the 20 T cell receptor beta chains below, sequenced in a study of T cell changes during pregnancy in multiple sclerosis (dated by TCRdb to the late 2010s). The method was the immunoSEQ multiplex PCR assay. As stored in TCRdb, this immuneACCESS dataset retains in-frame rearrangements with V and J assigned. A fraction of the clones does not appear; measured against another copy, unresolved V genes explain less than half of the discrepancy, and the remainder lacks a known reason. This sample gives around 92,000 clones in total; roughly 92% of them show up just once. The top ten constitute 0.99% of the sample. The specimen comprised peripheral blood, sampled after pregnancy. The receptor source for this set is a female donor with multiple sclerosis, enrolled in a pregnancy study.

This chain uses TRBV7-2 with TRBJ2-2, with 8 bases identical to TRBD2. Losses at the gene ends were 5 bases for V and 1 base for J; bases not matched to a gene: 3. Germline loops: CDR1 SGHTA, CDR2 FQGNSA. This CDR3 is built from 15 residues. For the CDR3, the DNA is TGTGCCAGCAGCCCCGGGACTAGGAACACCGGGGAGCTGTTTTTT. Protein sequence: CASSPGTRNTGELFF.

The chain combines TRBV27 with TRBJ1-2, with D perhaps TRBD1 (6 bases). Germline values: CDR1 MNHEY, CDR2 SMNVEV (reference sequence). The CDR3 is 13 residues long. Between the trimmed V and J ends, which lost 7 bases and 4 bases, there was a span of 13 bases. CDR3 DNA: TGTGCCAGCACTCCCAGGGGTTCCTATGGCTACACCTTC. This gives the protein CASTPRGSYGYTF.

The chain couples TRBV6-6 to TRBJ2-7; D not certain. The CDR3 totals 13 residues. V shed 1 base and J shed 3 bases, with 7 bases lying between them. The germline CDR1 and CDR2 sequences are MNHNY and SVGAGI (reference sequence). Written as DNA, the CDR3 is TGTGCCAGCAGTTACTGGCAGAACTACGAGCAGTACTTC. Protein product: CASSYWQNYEQYF.

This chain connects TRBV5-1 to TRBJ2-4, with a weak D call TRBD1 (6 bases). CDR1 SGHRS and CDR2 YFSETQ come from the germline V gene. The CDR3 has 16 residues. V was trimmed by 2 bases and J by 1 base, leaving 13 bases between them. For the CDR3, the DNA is TGCGCCAGCAGCTTACACAGGGAATCGGCCAAAAACATTCAGTACTTC. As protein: CASSLHRESAKNIQYF.

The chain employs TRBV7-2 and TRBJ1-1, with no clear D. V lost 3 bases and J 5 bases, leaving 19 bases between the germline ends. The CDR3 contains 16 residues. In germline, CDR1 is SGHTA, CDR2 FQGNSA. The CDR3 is CASSFSGPPQVTEAFF. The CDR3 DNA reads TGTGCCAGCAGCTTTAGCGGCCCTCCCCAGGTGACTGAAGCTTTCTTT.

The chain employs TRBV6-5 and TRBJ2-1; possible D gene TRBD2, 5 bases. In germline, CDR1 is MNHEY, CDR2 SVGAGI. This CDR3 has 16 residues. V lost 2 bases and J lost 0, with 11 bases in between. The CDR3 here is CASSYSQAVSYNEQFF. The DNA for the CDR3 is TGTGCCAGCAGTTACAGTCAAGCGGTCTCCTACAATGAGCAGTTCTTC.

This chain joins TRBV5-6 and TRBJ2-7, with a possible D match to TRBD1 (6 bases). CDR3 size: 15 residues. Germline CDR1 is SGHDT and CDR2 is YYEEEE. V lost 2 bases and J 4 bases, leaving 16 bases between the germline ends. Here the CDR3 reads CASSFTGQNRYEQYF. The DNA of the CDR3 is TGTGCCAGCAGCTTCACAGGGCAGAATAGATACGAGCAGTACTTC.

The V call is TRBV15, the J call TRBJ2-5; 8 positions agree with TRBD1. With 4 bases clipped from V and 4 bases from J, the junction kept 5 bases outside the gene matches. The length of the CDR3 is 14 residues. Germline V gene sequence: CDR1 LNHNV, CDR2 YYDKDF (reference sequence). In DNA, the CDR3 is TGTGCCACCAGCAAAAGGACAGGGCCAGAGACCCAGTACTTC. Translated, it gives CATSKRTGPETQYF.

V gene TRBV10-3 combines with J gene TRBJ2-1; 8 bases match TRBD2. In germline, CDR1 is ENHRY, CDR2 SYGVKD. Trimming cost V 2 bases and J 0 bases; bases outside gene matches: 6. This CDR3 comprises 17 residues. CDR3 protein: CAISEALSGNSYNEQFF. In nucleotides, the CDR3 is TGTGCCATCAGTGAGGCACTTAGCGGGAACTCCTACAATGAGCAGTTCTTC.

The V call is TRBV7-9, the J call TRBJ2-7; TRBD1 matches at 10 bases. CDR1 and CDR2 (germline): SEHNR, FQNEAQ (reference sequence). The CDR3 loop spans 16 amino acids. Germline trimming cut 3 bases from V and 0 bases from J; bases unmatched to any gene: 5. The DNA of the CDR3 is TGTGCCAGCAGCTTTCGACAGGGGGCAACCTCCTACGAGCAGTACTTC. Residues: CASSFRQGATSYEQYF. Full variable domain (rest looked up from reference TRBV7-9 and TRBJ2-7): DTGVSQNPRHKITKRGQNVTFRCDPISEHNRLYWYRQTLGQGPEFLTYFQNEAQLEKSRLLSDRFSAERPKGSFSTLEIQRTEQGDSAMYLCASSFRQGATSYEQYFGPGTRLTVT.

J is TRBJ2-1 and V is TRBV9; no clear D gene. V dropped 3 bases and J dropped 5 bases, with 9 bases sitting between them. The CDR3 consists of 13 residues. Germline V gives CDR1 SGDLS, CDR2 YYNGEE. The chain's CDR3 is CASSETTHNEQFF. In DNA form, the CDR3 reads TGTGCCAGCAGCGAAACGACACACAATGAGCAGTTCTTC.

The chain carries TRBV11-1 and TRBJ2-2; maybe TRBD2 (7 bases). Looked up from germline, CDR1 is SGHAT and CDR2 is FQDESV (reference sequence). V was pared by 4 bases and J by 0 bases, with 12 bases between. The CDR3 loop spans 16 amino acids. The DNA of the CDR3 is TGTGCCAGCAGCTCCGGGGGGACATCGAACACCGGGGAGCTGTTTTTT. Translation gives CASSSGGTSNTGELFF.

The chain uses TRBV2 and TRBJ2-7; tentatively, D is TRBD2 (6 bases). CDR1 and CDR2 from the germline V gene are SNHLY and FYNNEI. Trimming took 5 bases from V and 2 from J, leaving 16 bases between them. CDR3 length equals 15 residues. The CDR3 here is CASSPILAKTYEQYF. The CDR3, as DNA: TGTGCCAGCAGTCCGATTCTAGCGAAGACCTACGAGCAGTACTTC.

CDR3 sequence: CASSEYSQPEKLFF. The CDR3, as DNA: TGCGCCAGCAGTGAATACAGTCAACCTGAAAAACTGTTTTTT. The genes are TRBV10-2 and TRBJ1-4; D gene uncertain. The V gene lost 3 bases and the J gene lost 7 bases, with 12 bases spanning the gap. CDR3 length: 14 residues. Looked up from germline, CDR1 is WSHSY and CDR2 is SAAADI.

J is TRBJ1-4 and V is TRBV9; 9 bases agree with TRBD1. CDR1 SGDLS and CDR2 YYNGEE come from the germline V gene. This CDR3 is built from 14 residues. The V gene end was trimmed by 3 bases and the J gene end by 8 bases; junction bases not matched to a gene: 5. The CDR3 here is CASSGQGGREKLFF. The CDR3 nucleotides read TGTGCCAGCAGCGGACAGGGGGGAAGGGAAAAACTGTTTTTT.

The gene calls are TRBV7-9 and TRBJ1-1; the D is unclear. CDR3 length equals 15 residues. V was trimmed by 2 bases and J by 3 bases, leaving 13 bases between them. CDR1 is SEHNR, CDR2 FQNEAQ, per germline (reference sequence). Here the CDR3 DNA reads TGTGCCAGCAGCTTAAGAGGGCGGGGAGACACTGAAGCTTTCTTT. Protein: CASSLRGRGDTEAFF. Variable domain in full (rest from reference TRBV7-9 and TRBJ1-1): DTGVSQNPRHKITKRGQNVTFRCDPISEHNRLYWYRQTLGQGPEFLTYFQNEAQLEKSRLLSDRFSAERPKGSFSTLEIQRTEQGDSAMYLCASSLRGRGDTEAFFGQGTRLTVV.

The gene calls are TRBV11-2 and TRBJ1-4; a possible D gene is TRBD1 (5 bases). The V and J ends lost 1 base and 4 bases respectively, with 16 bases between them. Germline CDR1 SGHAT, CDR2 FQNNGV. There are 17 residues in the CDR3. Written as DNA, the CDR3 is TGTGCCAGCAGCTTAGTGGGCCAGGGTCGAGTTAATGAAAAACTGTTTTTT. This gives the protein CASSLVGQGRVNEKLFF.

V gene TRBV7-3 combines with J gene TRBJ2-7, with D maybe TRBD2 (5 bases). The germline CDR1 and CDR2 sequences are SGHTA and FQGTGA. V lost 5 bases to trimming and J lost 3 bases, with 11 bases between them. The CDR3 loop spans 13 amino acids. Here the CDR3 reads CASSTYRGYEQYF. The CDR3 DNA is TGTGCCAGCAGCACCTATCGGGGCTACGAGCAGTACTTC.

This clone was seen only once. This chain's CDR3 is CASSEGQSGANVLTF. In DNA form, the CDR3 reads TGTGCCAGCAGTGAAGGGCAATCTGGGGCCAACGTCCTGACTTTC. The chain couples TRBV6-1 to TRBJ2-6; D remains ambiguous. Germline V CDR1 and CDR2: MNHNS, SASEGT. With 1 base removed from V and 1 base from J, the gap between germline ends came to 5 bases. The CDR3 covers 15 residues.

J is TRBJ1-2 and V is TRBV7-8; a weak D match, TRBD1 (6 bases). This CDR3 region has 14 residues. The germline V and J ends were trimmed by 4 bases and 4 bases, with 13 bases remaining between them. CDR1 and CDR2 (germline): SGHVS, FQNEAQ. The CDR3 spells CASSYPGQLYGYTF. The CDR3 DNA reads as TGTGCCAGCAGCTATCCGGGACAACTCTATGGCTACACCTTC.